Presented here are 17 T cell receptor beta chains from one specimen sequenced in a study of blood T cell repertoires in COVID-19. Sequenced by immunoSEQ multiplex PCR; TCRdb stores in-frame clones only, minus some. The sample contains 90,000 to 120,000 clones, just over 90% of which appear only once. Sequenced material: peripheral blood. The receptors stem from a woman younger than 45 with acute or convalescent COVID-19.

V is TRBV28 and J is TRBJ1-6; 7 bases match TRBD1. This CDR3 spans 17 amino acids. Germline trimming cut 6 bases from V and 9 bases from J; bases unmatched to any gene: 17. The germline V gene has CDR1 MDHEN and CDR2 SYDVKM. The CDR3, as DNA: TGTGCCAGCAGCTACTTCACCGAACAGGGGTTGGTTTCACCCCTCCACTTT. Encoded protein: CASSYFTEQGLVSPLHF.

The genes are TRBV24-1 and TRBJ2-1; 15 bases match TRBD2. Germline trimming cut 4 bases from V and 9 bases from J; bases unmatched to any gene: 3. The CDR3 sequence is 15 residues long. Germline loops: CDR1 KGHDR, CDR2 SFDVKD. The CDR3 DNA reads TGTGCCACCAGTGACCGGACTAGCGGGAGGGTTGAGCAGTTCTTC. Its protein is CATSDRTSGRVEQFF.

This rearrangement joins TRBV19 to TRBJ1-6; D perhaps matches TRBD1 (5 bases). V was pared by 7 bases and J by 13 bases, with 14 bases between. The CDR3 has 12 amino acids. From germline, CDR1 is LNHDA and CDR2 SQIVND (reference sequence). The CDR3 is CASTSKGHPLHF. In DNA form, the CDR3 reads TGTGCCAGTACCTCGAAAGGACATCCCCTCCACTTT.

The CDR3 DNA reads TGTGCCAGCAGGGTTAGCGGGAATGCCGTCTACGAGCAGTACTTC. This codes for CASRVSGNAVYEQYF. The rearrangement joins TRBV6-5 to TRBJ2-7; 8 positions agree with TRBD2. Germline V lookup: CDR1 MNHEY, CDR2 SVGAGI. V lost 6 bases, J lost 3 bases, and 10 bases stayed unmatched. CDR3 length: 15 residues.

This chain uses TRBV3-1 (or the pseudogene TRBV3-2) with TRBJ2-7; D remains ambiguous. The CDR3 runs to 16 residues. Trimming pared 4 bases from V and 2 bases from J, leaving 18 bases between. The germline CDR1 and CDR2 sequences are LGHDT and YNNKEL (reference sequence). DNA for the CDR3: TGTGCCAGCAGCCGGGCGCGAACCCAGGCAGCCTACGAGCAGTACTTC. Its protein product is CASSRARTQAAYEQYF.

CDR3 bases: TGTGCCAGCAGCCATTCTTGGACAGGGGGCCGGTGGGAAGATACGCAGTATTTT. It specifies CASSHSWTGGRWEDTQYF. The chain recombines TRBV14 with TRBJ2-3; 11 bases agree with TRBD1. The germline V gene encodes CDR1 SGHDN and CDR2 FVKESK. The junction had 13 bases not matched to a gene; V was cut back by 3 bases and J by 5 bases. This CDR3 is built from 18 residues.

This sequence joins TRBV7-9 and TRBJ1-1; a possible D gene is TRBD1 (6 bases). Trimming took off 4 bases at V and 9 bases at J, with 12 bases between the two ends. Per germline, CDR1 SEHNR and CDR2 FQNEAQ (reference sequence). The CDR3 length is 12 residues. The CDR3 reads CASSSDGGQAFF. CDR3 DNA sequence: TGTGCCAGCAGCTCAGACGGGGGGCAAGCTTTCTTT.

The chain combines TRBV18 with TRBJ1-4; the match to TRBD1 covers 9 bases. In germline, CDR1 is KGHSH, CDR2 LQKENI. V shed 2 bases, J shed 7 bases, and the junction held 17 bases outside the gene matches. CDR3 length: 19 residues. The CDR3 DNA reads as TGTGCCAGCTCACCATCAGCCGGGACAGGGAGTGTAGTTGGTGAAAAACTGTTTTTT. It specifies CASSPSAGTGSVVGEKLFF.

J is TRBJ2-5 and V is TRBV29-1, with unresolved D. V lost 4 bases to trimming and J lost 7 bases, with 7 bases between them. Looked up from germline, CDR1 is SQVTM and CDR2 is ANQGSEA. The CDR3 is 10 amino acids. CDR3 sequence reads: CSVASGTQYF. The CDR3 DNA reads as TGCAGCGTTGCATCCGGGACCCAGTACTTC.

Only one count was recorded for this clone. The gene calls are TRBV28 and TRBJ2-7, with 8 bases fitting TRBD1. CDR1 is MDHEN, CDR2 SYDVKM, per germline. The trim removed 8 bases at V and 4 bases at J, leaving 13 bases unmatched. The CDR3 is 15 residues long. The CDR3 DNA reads TGTGCCAGCGCCCCTCCAGGGGGCGGTTTATACGAGCAGTACTTC. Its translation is CASAPPGGGLYEQYF.

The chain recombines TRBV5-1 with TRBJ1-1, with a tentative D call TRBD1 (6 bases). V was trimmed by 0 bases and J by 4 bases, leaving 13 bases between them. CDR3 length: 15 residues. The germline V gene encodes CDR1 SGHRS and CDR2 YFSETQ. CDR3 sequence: CASSLVLGASTEAFF. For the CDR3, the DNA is TGCGCCAGCAGCTTGGTGTTGGGGGCAAGCACTGAAGCTTTCTTT.

CDR3 amino acids: CASIPTGLAGPYEQYF. The CDR3, as DNA: TGTGCCAGCATCCCCACCGGGCTAGCGGGACCCTACGAGCAGTACTTC. The chain has TRBV6-2 or TRBV6-3 and TRBJ2-7; 9 positions agree with TRBD2. Germline V gene sequence: CDR1 MNHEY, CDR2 SVGEGT. CDR3 length: 16 residues. Trimming at V came to 7 bases and at J to 2 bases, leaving 12 bases not matched to a gene.

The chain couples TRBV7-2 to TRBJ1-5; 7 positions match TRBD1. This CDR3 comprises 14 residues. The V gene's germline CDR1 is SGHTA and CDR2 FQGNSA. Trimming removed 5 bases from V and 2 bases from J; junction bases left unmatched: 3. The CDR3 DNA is TGTGCCAGCAGCCATGGACAGGGCAATCAGCCCCAGCATTTT. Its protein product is CASSHGQGNQPQHF.

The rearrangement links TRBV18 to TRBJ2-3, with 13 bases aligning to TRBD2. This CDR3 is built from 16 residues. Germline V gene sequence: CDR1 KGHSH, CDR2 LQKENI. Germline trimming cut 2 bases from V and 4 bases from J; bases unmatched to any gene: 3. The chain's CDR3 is CASSPGLAGVPDTQYF. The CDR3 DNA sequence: TGTGCCAGCTCACCAGGACTAGCGGGAGTCCCAGATACGCAGTATTTT.

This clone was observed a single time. CDR3 protein: CASSQEEAGALRYEQYF. The CDR3 DNA reads TGTGCCAGCAGCCAAGAGGAAGCGGGGGCCCTTAGATACGAGCAGTACTTC. This sequence joins TRBV4-2 and TRBJ2-7, with 8 bases aligning to TRBD2. Germline loops: CDR1 LGHNA, CDR2 YNFKEQ. V was clipped by 0 bases and J by 4 bases; unmatched bases: 11. The CDR3 runs to 17 residues.

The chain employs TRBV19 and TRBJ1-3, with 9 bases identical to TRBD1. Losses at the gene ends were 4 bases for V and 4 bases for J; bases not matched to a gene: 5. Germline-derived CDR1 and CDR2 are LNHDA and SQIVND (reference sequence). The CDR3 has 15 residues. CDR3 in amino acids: CASSTGTGYGNTIYF. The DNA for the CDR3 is TGTGCCAGTAGTACCGGGACAGGGTACGGAAACACCATATATTTT.

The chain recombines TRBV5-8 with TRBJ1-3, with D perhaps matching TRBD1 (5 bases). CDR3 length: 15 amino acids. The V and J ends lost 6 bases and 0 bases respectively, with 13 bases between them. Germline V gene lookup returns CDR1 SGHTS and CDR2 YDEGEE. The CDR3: CASTMEGFSGNTIYF. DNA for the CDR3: TGTGCCAGCACCATGGAGGGGTTCTCTGGAAACACCATATATTTT. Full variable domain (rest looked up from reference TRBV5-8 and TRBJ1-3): EAGVTQSPTHLIKTRGQQATLRCSPISGHTSVYWYQQALGLGLQFLLWYDEGEERNRGNFPPRFSGRQFPNYSSELNVNALELEDSALYLCASTMEGFSGNTIYFGEGSWLTVV.